The 30 T cell receptor beta chains below were found in one sample sequenced in a study of blood T cell repertoires in COVID-19. Libraries were prepared by immunoSEQ multiplex PCR; TCRdb keeps only in-frame clonotypes and omits some of them. The sample carries around 250,000 clones, around 90% recorded once. The sample comprised PBMCs or T cells enriched from blood (not recorded which). Source of these receptors: a human donor in a cohort exposed to, infected with or recovered from COVID-19 (not recorded which). The donor label of this sample is uncertain.

V is TRBV27 and J is TRBJ2-3, with D tentatively TRBD2 (6 bases). Germline loops: CDR1 MNHEY, CDR2 SMNVEV (reference sequence). The CDR3 runs to 16 residues. Trimming removed 6 bases from V and 0 bases from J, with 16 bases in between. The CDR3 sequence: CASRPLGRGSTDTQYF. DNA for the CDR3: TGTGCCAGCAGGCCCCTCGGGCGGGGTAGCACAGATACGCAGTATTTT.

The rearrangement joins TRBV5-1 to TRBJ2-3; D gene uncertain. Trimming pared 4 bases from V and 0 bases from J, leaving 12 bases between. This CDR3 is built from 15 residues. The germline gives CDR1 SGHRS, CDR2 YFSETQ. The chain's CDR3 is CASSVEQPSTDTQYF. The CDR3 region has the DNA TGCGCCAGCAGCGTCGAACAGCCTAGCACAGATACGCAGTATTTT.

The CDR3 sequence is CASTTQGPSNYGYTF. In nucleotides, the CDR3 is TGTGCCAGCACCACACAGGGGCCCTCCAACTATGGCTACACCTTC. The chain is built from TRBV19 and TRBJ1-2; the match to TRBD1 covers 7 bases. The germline V gene encodes CDR1 LNHDA and CDR2 SQIVND (reference sequence). After removal of 9 bases from V and 2 bases from J, the junction contained 12 bases not matched to a gene. This CDR3 comprises 15 residues.

The chain joins TRBV6-4 to TRBJ2-3, with TRBD2 as a possible D gene (6 bases). V dropped 6 bases and J dropped 3 bases, with 19 bases sitting between them. The CDR3 length is 16 residues. Germline CDR1 is MRHNA and CDR2 is SNTAGT. The CDR3 loop is CASSERGTEGTDTQYF. The CDR3 bases are TGTGCCAGCAGCGAGCGCGGGACCGAGGGTACAGATACGCAGTATTTT.

V gene TRBV19 combines with J gene TRBJ1-1; 7 bases are a match to TRBD1. Germline CDR1 LNHDA, CDR2 SQIVND (reference sequence). The CDR3 is 14 amino acids. V lost 4 bases and J lost 3; bases outside the gene matches: 5. The CDR3 spells CASSKRQGDTEAFF. In nucleotides, the CDR3 is TGTGCCAGTAGTAAGCGGCAGGGGGACACTGAAGCTTTCTTT.

The chain carries TRBV7-9 and TRBJ2-2; D call uncertain. The CDR3 is 13 residues long. The germline gives CDR1 SEHNR, CDR2 FQNEAQ (reference sequence). The V gene lost 3 bases and the J gene lost 8 bases, with 10 bases spanning the gap. CDR3 bases: TGTGCCAGCAGCTTGCCCCTTGAGGGGGAGCTGTTTTTT. Residues: CASSLPLEGELFF.

The V and J genes are TRBV7-9 and TRBJ2-3; 7 nucleotides line up with TRBD1. Per the germline V gene, CDR1 is SEHNR and CDR2 is FQNEAQ (reference sequence). This CDR3 contains 16 residues. J gave up 0 bases and V 6 bases, and 9 bases lay outside the gene matches. DNA for the CDR3: TGTGCCAGCAGGCTAGGGGGCGGAACTAGCACAGATACGCAGTATTTT. Its translation is CASRLGGGTSTDTQYF.

V gene TRBV7-9 combines with J gene TRBJ1-1; possibly TRBD1 for D (6 bases). The CDR3 spans 13 residues. V was trimmed by 6 bases and J by 4 bases, leaving 12 bases between them. From germline, CDR1 is SEHNR and CDR2 FQNEAQ (reference sequence). The CDR3 DNA follows: TGTGCCAGCAGTTACAGGGTAGTCACTGAAGCTTTCTTT. Its translation: CASSYRVVTEAFF.

This clone has only a few counts. V is TRBV11-2 and J is TRBJ1-2; 10 bases line up with TRBD1. CDR1 is SGHAT, CDR2 FQNNGV, per germline. This CDR3 has 16 residues. V gave up 4 bases and J gave up 6 bases; unmatched junction bases: 11. This CDR3 is CASSSPRDRGTNGYTF. The CDR3 DNA reads as TGTGCCAGCAGCTCCCCCCGGGACAGGGGAACTAATGGCTACACCTTC.

This clone was recorded only once. The J gene is TRBJ1-2, the V gene TRBV7-9, with 10 bases lining up with TRBD1. V shed 6 bases and J 6 bases; nucleotides not matched to a gene: 4. Germline V gives CDR1 SEHNR, CDR2 FQNEAQ (reference sequence). The CDR3 spans 13 residues. The CDR3 here is CASRRDRGDGYTF. The CDR3 DNA is TGTGCCAGCAGACGGGACAGGGGTGATGGCTACACCTTC. Drawing the rest from reference TRBV7-9 and TRBJ1-2, the complete variable domain is DTGVSQNPRHKITKRGQNVTFRCDPISEHNRLYWYRQTLGQGPEFLTYFQNEAQLEKSRLLSDRFSAERPKGSFSTLEIQRTEQGDSAMYLCASRRDRGDGYTFGSGTRLTVV.

This rearrangement joins TRBV30 to TRBJ2-2, with 8 bases aligning to TRBD1. J gave up 3 bases and V 3 bases, and 6 bases lay outside the gene matches. Germline values: CDR1 GTSNPN, CDR2 SVGIG (reference sequence). The CDR3 has 15 amino acids. The CDR3 here is CAWSPQGADTGELFF. The CDR3 DNA follows: TGTGCCTGGAGCCCCCAGGGGGCCGACACCGGGGAGCTGTTTTTT. The whole variable domain, filled in from reference TRBV30 and TRBJ2-2, reads SQTIHQWPATLVQPVGSPLSLECTVEGTSNPNLYWYRQAAGRGLQLLFYSVGIGQISSEVPQNLSASRPQDRQFILSSKKLLLSDSGFYLCAWSPQGADTGELFFGEGSRLTVL.

This sequence joins TRBV6-1 and TRBJ2-1, with TRBD1 matching over 7 bases. Per germline, CDR1 MNHNS and CDR2 SASEGT. Germline trimming cut 5 bases from V and 5 bases from J; bases unmatched to any gene: 3. The CDR3 extends over 13 amino acids. The CDR3 DNA is TGTGCCAGCAGTACGGGACAGAACAATGAGCAGTTCTTC. It specifies CASSTGQNNEQFF.

The chain couples TRBV24-1 to TRBJ2-3; 8 nucleotides align to TRBD1. This CDR3 has 15 amino acids. Germline V CDR1 and CDR2: KGHDR, SFDVKD. J was trimmed by 0 bases and V by 7 bases; bases with no gene match: 5. This chain's CDR3 is CATSLTGGSTDTQYF. The CDR3 DNA reads as TGTGCCACCAGCCTTACAGGGGGGAGCACAGATACGCAGTATTTT.

The genes are TRBV30 and TRBJ2-7; D is unclear. CDR1 and CDR2 from the germline V gene are GTSNPN and SVGIG (reference sequence). Trimming stripped 0 bases from V and 1 base from J, with 10 bases between. CDR3 size: 14 residues. CDR3 nucleotide sequence: TGTGCCTGGAGTGTAAATGACTGGTCCTACGAGCAGTACTTC. Protein sequence: CAWSVNDWSYEQYF.

This clone has a single count. The chain combines TRBV6-5 with TRBJ1-4, with D possibly being TRBD1 (6 bases). The V end lost 6 bases, the J end lost 4 bases, and 15 bases lay between the germline ends. Germline V gives CDR1 MNHEY, CDR2 SVGAGI. The CDR3 is 15 amino acids. CDR3 coding DNA: TGTGCCAGCAGCCCCACAGGGCTCATTAATGAAAAACTGTTTTTT. Amino acid sequence: CASSPTGLINEKLFF.

V and J are TRBV5-1 and TRBJ2-5, with TRBD2 as a possible D gene (5 bases). The germline CDR1 and CDR2 sequences are SGHRS and YFSETQ. The length of the CDR3 is 12 residues. V lost 5 bases to trimming and J lost 3 bases, with 8 bases between them. The CDR3 region is CASRDFEETQYF. The CDR3, as DNA: TGCGCCAGCAGGGACTTTGAAGAGACCCAGTACTTC. Filled out from reference TRBV5-1 and TRBJ2-5, the complete variable domain reads KAGVTQTPRYLIKTRGQQVTLSCSPISGHRSVSWYQQTPGQGLQFLFEYFSETQRNKGNFPGRFSGRQFSNSRSEMNVSTLELGDSALYLCASRDFEETQYFGPGTRLLVL.

V is TRBV5-6 and J is TRBJ2-5; no clear D. This CDR3 spans 14 amino acids. CDR1 is SGHDT and CDR2 is YYEEEE in the germline V gene. The V and J ends lost 2 bases and 5 bases respectively, with 13 bases between them. The CDR3 is CASSFRWVGETQYF. For the CDR3, the DNA is TGTGCCAGCAGCTTTAGGTGGGTCGGGGAGACCCAGTACTTC. Together with reference TRBV5-6 and TRBJ2-5, the CDR3 gives the full variable domain: DAGVTQSPTHLIKTRGQQVTLRCSPKSGHDTVSWYQQALGQGPQFIFQYYEEEERQRGNFPDRFSGHQFPNYSSELNVNALLLGDSALYLCASSFRWVGETQYFGPGTRLLVL.

This sequence joins TRBV7-2 and TRBJ1-1, with 9 bases identical to TRBD1. The germline V gene encodes CDR1 SGHTA and CDR2 FQGNSA. The V and J ends lost 2 bases and 11 bases, in that order; junction bases with no gene match: 9. The CDR3 contains 14 residues. The CDR3 region is CASSLLGQGRWAFF. CDR3 nucleotides: TGTGCCAGCAGCTTACTGGGACAGGGTAGGTGGGCTTTCTTT.

This chain uses TRBV6-6 with TRBJ2-5; no definite D call. CDR1 and CDR2 (germline): MNHNY, SVGAGI (reference sequence). Trimming pared 2 bases from V and 2 bases from J, leaving 9 bases between. The CDR3 loop spans 14 amino acids. CDR3 protein: CASSYPAGQETQYF. In DNA, the CDR3 is TGTGCCAGCAGTTACCCTGCAGGACAAGAGACCCAGTACTTC.

The CDR3 here is CASRHLNYGYTF. In DNA form, the CDR3 reads TGTGCCAGCAGACATTTGAACTATGGCTACACCTTC. The chain carries TRBV5-6 and TRBJ1-2; unclear D gene. CDR1 is SGHDT and CDR2 is YYEEEE in the germline V gene. Trimming took 5 bases from V and 2 from J, leaving 7 bases between them. The CDR3 is 12 residues long.

This clone was seen once. The genes are TRBV19 and TRBJ1-2; D is perhaps TRBD1 (5 bases). CDR3 length: 17 amino acids. Germline lookup yields CDR1 LNHDA and CDR2 SQIVND (reference sequence). Trimming left V 6 bases short and J 0 bases short, with 20 bases between. The CDR3 nucleotides read TGTGCCAGTAGCCGTCCGGGGGAAGCCTCAGCTAACTATGGCTACACCTTC. Translating it yields CASSRPGEASANYGYTF.

The chain uses TRBV18 and TRBJ1-5; 7 nucleotides agree with TRBD1. J was trimmed by 0 bases and V by 3 bases; bases with no gene match: 2. This CDR3 has 15 amino acids. CDR1 KGHSH and CDR2 LQKENI come from the germline V gene. In nucleotides, the CDR3 is TGTGCCAGCTCACCCGGGACAGCTAGCAATCAGCCCCAGCATTTT. This gives the protein CASSPGTASNQPQHF.

The chain is built from TRBV5-8 and TRBJ1-2; TRBD1 matches 8 bases. Germline CDR1 SGHTS, CDR2 YDEGEE. The length of the CDR3 is 15 residues. Trimming at V came to 4 bases and at J to 1 base, leaving 6 bases not matched to a gene. CDR3 sequence reads: CASSPGTGYNYGYTF. CDR3 nucleotides: TGTGCCAGCAGCCCCGGGACAGGCTATAACTATGGCTACACCTTC.

The chain has TRBV30 and TRBJ1-1; 8 bases are shared with TRBD1. V was pared by 1 base and J by 6 bases, with 7 bases of the junction left unmatched. The CDR3 is 14 residues long. Germline V CDR1 and CDR2: GTSNPN, SVGIG (reference sequence). CDR3 coding DNA: TGTGCCTGGAGTGCCTACAGGGGGACAGCTGAAGCTTTCTTT. Its protein product is CAWSAYRGTAEAFF. The full variable domain, in which reference TRBV30 and TRBJ1-1 provide the parts outside the CDR3, is SQTIHQWPATLVQPVGSPLSLECTVEGTSNPNLYWYRQAAGRGLQLLFYSVGIGQISSEVPQNLSASRPQDRQFILSSKKLLLSDSGFYLCAWSAYRGTAEAFFGQGTRLTVV.

A few counts support this clone. The chain employs TRBV7-2 and TRBJ1-4, with D possibly matching TRBD1 (5 bases). The CDR3 runs to 13 residues. Trimming pared 6 bases from V and 3 bases from J, leaving 8 bases between. Per germline, CDR1 SGHTA and CDR2 FQGNSA. The CDR3 DNA is TGTGCCAGCAGGGGGGGGTCTAATGAAAAACTGTTTTTT. It codes for CASRGGSNEKLFF.

This clone turned up a few times. The chain uses TRBV19 and TRBJ1-5; D gene uncertain. V was cut by 11 bases and J by 0 bases, with 17 bases left in between. CDR3 length: 15 amino acids. Germline V CDR1 and CDR2: LNHDA, SQIVND (reference sequence). CDR3 DNA: TGTGCCTCCCACGAAGGCGGTAATAGCAATCAGCCCCAGCATTTT. It translates to CASHEGGNSNQPQHF.

CDR3 DNA sequence: TGTGCCAGTAGTCCCCAAGGGGCCTCCGAGCAGTACTTC. Protein: CASSPQGASEQYF. The V and J genes are TRBV19 and TRBJ2-7, with D possibly matching TRBD1 (5 bases). Deletions cut 5 bases from V and 6 bases from J, with 14 bases between. This CDR3 spans 13 amino acids. CDR1 LNHDA and CDR2 SQIVND come from the germline V gene (reference sequence).

The V call is TRBV19, the J call TRBJ2-7; weak D call: TRBD1 (6 bases). This CDR3 has 14 residues. The V gene's germline CDR1 is LNHDA and CDR2 SQIVND (reference sequence). Trimming took off 10 bases at V and 4 bases at J, with 20 bases between the two ends. The CDR3 nucleotides are TGTGCCATCCTGGACAGAGAGTTAACTTACGAGCAGTACTTC. As protein: CAILDRELTYEQYF. Full variable domain (outside the CDR3, taken from reference TRBV19 and TRBJ2-7): DGGITQSPKYLFRKEGQNVTLSCEQNLNHDAMYWYRQDPGQGLRLIYYSQIVNDFQKGDIAEGYSVSREKKESFPLTVTSAQKNPTAFYLCAILDRELTYEQYFGPGTRLTVT.

This clone was detected only a few times. The rearrangement uses TRBV5-5 and TRBJ1-3, with TRBD1 matching 8 bases. CDR3 size: 16 residues. Trimming at V came to 4 bases and at J to 8 bases, leaving 14 bases not matched to a gene. Germline V CDR1 and CDR2: SGHKS, YYEKEE (reference sequence). CDR3 coding DNA: TGTGCCAGCAGCCTGAGTTGGGACAGGCCAGGGGACACCATATATTTT. Its translation is CASSLSWDRPGDTIYF. The full variable domain, its missing parts supplied by reference TRBV5-5 and TRBJ1-3, is DAGVTQSPTHLIKTRGQQVTLRCSPISGHKSVSWYQQVLGQGPQFIFQYYEKEERGRGNFPDRFSARQFPNYSSELNVNALLLGDSALYLCASSLSWDRPGDTIYFGEGSWLTVV.

The chain joins TRBV9 to TRBJ1-4; no clear D gene. Germline loops: CDR1 SGDLS, CDR2 YYNGEE. This CDR3 region has 15 residues. V lost 4 bases and J 2 bases, leaving 12 bases between the germline ends. In DNA form, the CDR3 reads TGTGCCAGCAGCCCCAGAGTTAGCACTAATGAAAAACTGTTTTTT. Translating it yields CASSPRVSTNEKLFF.